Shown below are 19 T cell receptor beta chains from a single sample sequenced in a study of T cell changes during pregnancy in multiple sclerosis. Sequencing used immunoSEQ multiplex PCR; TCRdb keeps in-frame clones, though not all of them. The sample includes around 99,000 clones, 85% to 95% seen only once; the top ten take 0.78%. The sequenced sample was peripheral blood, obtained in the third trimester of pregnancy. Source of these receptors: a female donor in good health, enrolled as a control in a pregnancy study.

CDR3 loop: CASSNPGKENTEAFF. The DNA of the CDR3 is TGTGCCAGCAGCAACCCGGGAAAAGAGAACACTGAAGCTTTCTTT. The chain uses TRBV13 and TRBJ1-1; D ambiguous. Germline V lookup: CDR1 PRHDT, CDR2 FYEKMQ (reference sequence). V lost 5 bases, J lost 1 base, and 14 bases lay in between. The CDR3 spans 15 residues.

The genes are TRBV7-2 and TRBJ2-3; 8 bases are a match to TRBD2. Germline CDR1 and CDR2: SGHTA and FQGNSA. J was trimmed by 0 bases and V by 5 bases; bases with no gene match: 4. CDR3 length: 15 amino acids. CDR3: CASSLTSGSTDTQYF. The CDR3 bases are TGTGCCAGCAGCCTCACTAGCGGTAGCACAGATACGCAGTATTTT. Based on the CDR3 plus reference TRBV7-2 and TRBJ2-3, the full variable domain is GAGVSQSPSNKVTEKGKDVELRCDPISGHTALYWYRQSLGQGLEFLIYFQGNSAPDKSGLPSDRFSAERTGGSVSTLTIQRTQQEDSAVYLCASSLTSGSTDTQYFGPGTRLTVL.

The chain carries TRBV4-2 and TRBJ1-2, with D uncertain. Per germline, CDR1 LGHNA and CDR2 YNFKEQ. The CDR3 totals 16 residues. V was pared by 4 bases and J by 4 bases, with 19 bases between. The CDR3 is CASSPTRYGGFYGYTF. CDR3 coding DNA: TGTGCCAGCAGCCCGACCCGGTACGGAGGCTTCTATGGCTACACCTTC.

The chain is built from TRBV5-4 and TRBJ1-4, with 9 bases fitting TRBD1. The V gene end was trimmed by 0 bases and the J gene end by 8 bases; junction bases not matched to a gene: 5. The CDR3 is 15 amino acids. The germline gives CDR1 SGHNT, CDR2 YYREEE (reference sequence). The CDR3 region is CASSLVGTGKEKLFF. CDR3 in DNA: TGTGCCAGCAGCTTGGTAGGGACAGGGAAAGAAAAACTGTTTTTT.

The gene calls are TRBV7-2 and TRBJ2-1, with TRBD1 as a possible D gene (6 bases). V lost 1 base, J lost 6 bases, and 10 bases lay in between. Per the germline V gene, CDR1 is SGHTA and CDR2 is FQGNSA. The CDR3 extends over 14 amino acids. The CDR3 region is CASSLGAGVNEQFF. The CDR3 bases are TGTGCCAGCAGCTTAGGGGCAGGGGTCAATGAGCAGTTCTTC. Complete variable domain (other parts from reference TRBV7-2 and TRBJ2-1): GAGVSQSPSNKVTEKGKDVELRCDPISGHTALYWYRQSLGQGLEFLIYFQGNSAPDKSGLPSDRFSAERTGGSVSTLTIQRTQQEDSAVYLCASSLGAGVNEQFFGPGTRLTVL.

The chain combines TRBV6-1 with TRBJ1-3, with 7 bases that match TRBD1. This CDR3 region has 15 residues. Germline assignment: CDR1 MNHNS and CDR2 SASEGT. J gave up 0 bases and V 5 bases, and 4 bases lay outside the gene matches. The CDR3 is CASSLDRASGNTIYF. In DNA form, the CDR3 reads TGTGCCAGCAGTTTAGACAGGGCCTCTGGAAACACCATATATTTT.

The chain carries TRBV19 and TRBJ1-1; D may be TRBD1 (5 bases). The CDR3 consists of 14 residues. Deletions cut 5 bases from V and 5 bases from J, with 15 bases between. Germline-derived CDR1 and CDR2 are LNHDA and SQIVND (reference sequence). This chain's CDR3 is CASSLPTGGTEAFF. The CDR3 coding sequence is TGTGCCAGTAGTCTCCCGACGGGGGGGACTGAAGCTTTCTTT.

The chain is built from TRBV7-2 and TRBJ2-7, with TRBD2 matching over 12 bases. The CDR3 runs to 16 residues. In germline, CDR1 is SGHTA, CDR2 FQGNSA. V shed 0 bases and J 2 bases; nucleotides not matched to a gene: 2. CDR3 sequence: CASSLAPSGGAYEQYF. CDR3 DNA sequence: TGTGCCAGCAGCTTAGCGCCTAGCGGGGGGGCCTACGAGCAGTACTTC.

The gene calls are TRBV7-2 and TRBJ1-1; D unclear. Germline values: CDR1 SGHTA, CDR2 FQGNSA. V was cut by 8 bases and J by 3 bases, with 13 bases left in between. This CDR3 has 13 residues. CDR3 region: CASGGITYTEAFF. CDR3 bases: TGTGCCAGCGGCGGGATTACCTACACTGAAGCTTTCTTT.

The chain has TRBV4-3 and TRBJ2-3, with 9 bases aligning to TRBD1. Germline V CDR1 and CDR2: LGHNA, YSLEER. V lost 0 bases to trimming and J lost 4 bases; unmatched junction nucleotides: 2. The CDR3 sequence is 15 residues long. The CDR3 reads CASSQDGTGSDTQYF. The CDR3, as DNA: TGCGCCAGCAGCCAAGACGGGACAGGGTCAGATACGCAGTATTTT.

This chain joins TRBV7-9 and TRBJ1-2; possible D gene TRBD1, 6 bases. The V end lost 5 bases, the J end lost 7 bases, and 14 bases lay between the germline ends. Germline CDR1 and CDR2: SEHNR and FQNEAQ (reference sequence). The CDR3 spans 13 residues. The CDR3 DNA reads TGTGCCAGCAGCGAAGGACAGTGGGCTGGCTACACCTTC. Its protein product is CASSEGQWAGYTF. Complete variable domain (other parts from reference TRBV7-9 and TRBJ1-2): DTGVSQNPRHKITKRGQNVTFRCDPISEHNRLYWYRQTLGQGPEFLTYFQNEAQLEKSRLLSDRFSAERPKGSFSTLEIQRTEQGDSAMYLCASSEGQWAGYTFGSGTRLTVV.

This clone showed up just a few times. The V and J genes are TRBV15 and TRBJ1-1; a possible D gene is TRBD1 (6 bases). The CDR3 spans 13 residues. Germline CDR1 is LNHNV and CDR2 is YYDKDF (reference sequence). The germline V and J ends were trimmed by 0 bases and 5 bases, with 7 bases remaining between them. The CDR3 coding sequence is TGTGCCACCAGCAGAGAACAGGGAACTGAAGCTTTCTTT. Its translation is CATSREQGTEAFF.

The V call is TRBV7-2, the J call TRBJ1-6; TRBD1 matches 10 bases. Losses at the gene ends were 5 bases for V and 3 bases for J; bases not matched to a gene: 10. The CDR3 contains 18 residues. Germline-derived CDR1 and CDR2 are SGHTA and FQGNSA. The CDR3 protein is CASSPSGTGVGYNSPLHF. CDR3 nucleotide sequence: TGTGCCAGCAGCCCAAGCGGGACAGGGGTTGGCTATAATTCACCCCTCCACTTT.

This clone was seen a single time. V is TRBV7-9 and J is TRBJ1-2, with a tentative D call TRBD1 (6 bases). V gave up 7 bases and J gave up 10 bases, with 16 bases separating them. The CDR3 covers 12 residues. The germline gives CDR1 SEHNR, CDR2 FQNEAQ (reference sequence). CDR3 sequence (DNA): TGTGCCAGCACTGAACAGGGAAGTGACTACACCTTC. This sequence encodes CASTEQGSDYTF.

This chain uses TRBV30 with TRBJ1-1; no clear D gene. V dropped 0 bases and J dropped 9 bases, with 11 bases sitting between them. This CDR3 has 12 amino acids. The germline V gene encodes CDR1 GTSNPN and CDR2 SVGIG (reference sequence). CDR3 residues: CAWSVPVVKAFF. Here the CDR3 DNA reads TGTGCCTGGAGTGTACCCGTAGTTAAAGCTTTCTTT.

The CDR3 spells CASSRGHLSSGNTIYF. As DNA, the CDR3 is TGCGCCAGCAGCCGGGGACACCTGAGCTCTGGAAACACCATATATTTT. The chain couples TRBV4-3 to TRBJ1-3; maybe TRBD1 (6 bases). V lost 4 bases and J lost 0, with 13 bases in between. Looked up from germline, CDR1 is LGHNA and CDR2 is YSLEER. This CDR3 comprises 16 residues.

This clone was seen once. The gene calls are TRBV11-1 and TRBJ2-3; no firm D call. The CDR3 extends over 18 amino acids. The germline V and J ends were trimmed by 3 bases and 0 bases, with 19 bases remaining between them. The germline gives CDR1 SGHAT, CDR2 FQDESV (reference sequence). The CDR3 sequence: CASSFGRLAISSTDTQYF. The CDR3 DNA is TGTGCCAGCAGCTTCGGCAGGCTCGCTATTTCTAGCACAGATACGCAGTATTTT.

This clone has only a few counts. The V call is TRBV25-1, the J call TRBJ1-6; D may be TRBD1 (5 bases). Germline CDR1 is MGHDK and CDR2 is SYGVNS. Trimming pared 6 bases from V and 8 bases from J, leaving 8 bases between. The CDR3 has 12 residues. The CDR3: CASREQDSPLHF. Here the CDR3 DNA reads TGTGCCAGCAGGGAACAGGATTCACCCCTCCACTTT.

CDR3 sequence: CASSLGQSVSYGYTF. The CDR3 nucleotides read TGTGCCAGCAGCTTGGGACAGTCAGTTAGCTATGGCTACACCTTC. V and J are TRBV7-3 and TRBJ1-2; 7 bases agree with TRBD1. Germline CDR1 and CDR2: SGHTA and FQGTGA. This CDR3 region has 15 residues. V lost 3 bases to trimming and J lost 4 bases; unmatched junction nucleotides: 8.